The TCR beta chain under discussion was sequenced for a study of blood T cells in healthy people across ages. Per individual sample, total RNA of at least 6 micrograms was extracted. Then a second PCR, running about 6 to 12 cycles, was carried out with a sample-barcoded 5' primer and a J-beta primer mix. The template-switch adaptor, which had 12 random nucleotides, put a tag on each cDNA molecule. TCRdb used MiXCR to reprocess the 5' RACE reads, holding one entry per CDR3 protein. This table has 780,000 or so distinct CDR3 sequences, more than 50% appearing once. The CDR3 spans 17 residues. The V gene lost 4 bases and the J gene lost 8 bases, with 24 bases spanning the gap. The germline CDR1 and CDR2 sequences are SEHNR and FQNEAQ (reference sequence).

The TCR originated in a middle-aged man in good health. This chain uses TRBV7-9 with TRBJ2-1, with D possibly being TRBD1 (5 bases). The source material was blood. CDR3 region: CASSWPLLQQGDDEQFF. The CDR3 DNA reads as TGTGCCAGCAGCTGGCCCCTATTACAGCAGGGTGACGATGAGCAGTTCTTC.